The clone carrying this T cell receptor (beta chain) has more than one count but fewer than ten. The record originates from a study of technical replicates of blood from several donors. TCRdb's table, derived via immunoSEQ multiplex PCR, lists solely in-frame clones and lacks some. The sample records more than 90,000 clones, nearly 96% being singletons. The sequence derives from a human donor in good health. The sample was T cells isolated from PBMCs.

The CDR3 loop is CSAYRPGAEAFF. In nucleotides, the CDR3 is TGCAGCGCGTACCGACCCGGGGCTGAAGCTTTCTTT. V gene TRBV29-1 combines with J gene TRBJ1-1, with D uncertain. The CDR3 extends over 12 amino acids. The germline V gene encodes CDR1 SQVTM and CDR2 ANQGSEA. V lost 7 bases and J lost 6, with 15 bases in between.